A single T cell receptor beta chain is shown here with its context. The target antigen is unknown. Distinct nucleotide sequences in the sample also encode this CDR3. Pooled samples include second doses given at about 4 or 12 weeks. This entry is derived from a study of T cell responses to AZD1222 COVID-19 vaccine. Notes on the study in general: Following two doses of AZD1222, Spike-specific TCR breadth and depth rose. Reports indicate that nearly half of spike-specific TCRs are directed at unmutated variant regions. Baseline antibody screening turned up just 6 or 7 seropositive AZD1222 recipients.

Profiling relied on immunoSEQ multiplex PCR, and the TCRdb table lists in-frame clones only, not all of them. The sample records 170,000 or so clones, almost 90% being singletons. CDR1 and CDR2 from the germline V gene are MNHNS and SASEGT. Trimming removed 1 base from V and 4 bases from J, with 8 bases in between. The CDR3 is 14 residues long. The specimen was peripheral blood, collected 28 days after the second AZD1222 dose. The sequence was obtained from an adult who received the AZD1222 COVID-19 vaccine. This chain joins TRBV6-1 and TRBJ1-3, with a tentative D call TRBD1 (5 bases). The CDR3 spells CASSEGRVGNTIYF. The CDR3 region has the DNA TGTGCCAGCAGTGAAGGCAGGGTGGGAAACACCATATATTTT.